This entry lists 22 T cell receptor beta chains sequenced from one sample in a study of blood T cell repertoires in COVID-19. Produced via immunoSEQ multiplex PCR; TCRdb's table is partial and in-frame only. Of under 300,000 clones in the sample, 65% to 90% were seen once. The sample taken for sequencing was peripheral blood. These receptors all stem from a human donor in a cohort sampled during active COVID-19.

J is TRBJ1-3 and V is TRBV5-1; 9 positions match TRBD1. Trimming at V came to 4 bases and at J to 0 bases, leaving 8 bases not matched to a gene. Germline V gene lookup returns CDR1 SGHRS and CDR2 YFSETQ. The CDR3 runs 17 residues. CDR3: CASSPGTGYFSGNTIYF. The CDR3 DNA reads TGCGCCAGCAGCCCCGGGACAGGGTACTTCTCTGGAAACACCATATATTTT. Variable domain in full (rest from reference TRBV5-1 and TRBJ1-3): KAGVTQTPRYLIKTRGQQVTLSCSPISGHRSVSWYQQTPGQGLQFLFEYFSETQRNKGNFPGRFSGRQFSNSRSEMNVSTLELGDSALYLCASSPGTGYFSGNTIYFGEGSWLTVV.

The chain has TRBV27 and TRBJ2-7; maybe TRBD1 (7 bases). V dropped 8 bases and J dropped 5 bases, with 16 bases sitting between them. CDR1 MNHEY and CDR2 SMNVEV come from the germline V gene (reference sequence). The CDR3 is 13 residues long. The CDR3 DNA reads as TGTGCCAGCGATACGGAGGGGGCCCACGAGCAGTACTTC. Translated, it gives CASDTEGAHEQYF.

This chain joins TRBV18 and TRBJ1-1; 8 nucleotides agree with TRBD1. Germline trimming cut 6 bases from V and 1 base from J; bases unmatched to any gene: 7. CDR3 length: 15 amino acids. Per germline, CDR1 KGHSH and CDR2 LQKENI. For the CDR3, the DNA is TGTGCCAGCTCCAGAGGACAGGGTGGGAACACTGAAGCTTTCTTT. It is translated as CASSRGQGGNTEAFF.

The genes are TRBV4-1 and TRBJ2-5; 8 nucleotides match TRBD2. Trimming took 3 bases from V and 3 from J; bases not matched to a gene: 6. Germline lookup yields CDR1 MGHRA and CDR2 YSYEKL. The CDR3 sequence is 15 residues long. The CDR3 reads CASSQGERGKETQYF. Here the CDR3 DNA reads TGCGCCAGCAGCCAGGGGGAGCGGGGGAAAGAGACCCAGTACTTC.

The chain combines TRBV6-2 or TRBV6-3 with TRBJ2-2; TRBD2 agrees at 12 bases. With 3 bases clipped from V and 3 bases from J, the junction kept 5 bases outside the gene matches. CDR1 is MNHEY, CDR2 SVGEGT, per germline. There are 17 residues in the CDR3. The CDR3 DNA follows: TGTGCCAGCAGTTATCTAGCGGGAGGGCCTGACACCGGGGAGCTGTTTTTT. Protein product: CASSYLAGGPDTGELFF.

The chain's CDR3 is CASSIAGIADTQYF. The CDR3 DNA is TGTGCCAGTAGTATAGCGGGGATCGCAGATACGCAGTATTTT. The rearrangement joins TRBV19 to TRBJ2-3, with a tentative D call TRBD2 (5 bases). The CDR3 has 14 residues. Germline-derived CDR1 and CDR2 are LNHDA and SQIVND (reference sequence). V dropped 1 base and J dropped 4 bases, with 9 bases sitting between them.

The CDR3 region has the DNA TGTGCCAGCAGTTACGGCGCAGGGGGTATCTATGGCTACACCTTC. Translation: CASSYGAGGIYGYTF. This chain links TRBV6-5 with TRBJ1-2, with 7 bases that match TRBD1. Germline V gene lookup returns CDR1 MNHEY and CDR2 SVGAGI. Trimming cost V 2 bases and J 4 bases; bases outside gene matches: 7. This CDR3 region has 15 residues.

V gene TRBV7-3 combines with J gene TRBJ1-3, with a weak D call TRBD1 (6 bases). The CDR3 contains 20 residues. V lost 4 bases and J lost 3, with 28 bases in between. Germline V CDR1 and CDR2: SGHTA, FQGTGA. Here the CDR3 reads CASSSPGRGASATNGNTIYF. As DNA, the CDR3 is TGTGCCAGCAGCTCGCCGGGGAGGGGGGCGAGCGCGACCAATGGAAACACCATATATTTT.

The CDR3 is CASSPGPDSGYTF. CDR3 DNA: TGTGCCAGCTCACCAGGGCCAGACAGTGGCTACACCTTC. The chain joins TRBV18 to TRBJ1-2; weak D call: TRBD1 (5 bases). From germline, CDR1 is KGHSH and CDR2 LQKENI. V lost 2 bases and J 7 bases, leaving 11 bases between the germline ends. The CDR3 runs 13 residues. Together with reference TRBV18 and TRBJ1-2, the CDR3 gives the full variable domain: NAGVMQNPRHLVRRRGQEARLRCSPMKGHSHVYWYRQLPEEGLKFMVYLQKENIIDESGMPKERFSAEFPKEGPSILRIQQVVRGDSAAYFCASSPGPDSGYTFGSGTRLTVV.

The chain recombines TRBV5-8 with TRBJ2-4, with a possible D match to TRBD2 (5 bases). The CDR3 loop spans 18 amino acids. The V gene lost 7 bases and the J gene lost 1 base, with 24 bases spanning the gap. CDR1 is SGHTS, CDR2 YDEGEE, per germline. CDR3 DNA sequence: TGTGCCAGCCTAAGCCCCCGAGGGATACGAAGGGCCAAAAACATTCAGTACTTC. Translating it yields CASLSPRGIRRAKNIQYF.

This clone was recorded a few times. The rearrangement joins TRBV18 to TRBJ1-2, with a possible D match to TRBD1 (6 bases). This CDR3 comprises 15 residues. Germline values: CDR1 KGHSH, CDR2 LQKENI. V was cut by 4 bases and J by 0 bases, with 12 bases left in between. For the CDR3, the DNA is TGTGCCAGCTCACAACTGGACAGCACTAACTATGGCTACACCTTC. Its translation is CASSQLDSTNYGYTF.

The chain combines TRBV6-5 with TRBJ1-1, with a tentative D call TRBD1 (5 bases). CDR1 is MNHEY and CDR2 is SVGAGI in the germline V gene. Trimming stripped 6 bases from V and 1 base from J, with 9 bases between. The CDR3 length is 13 residues. The CDR3 loop is CASRTGQNTEAFF. DNA of the CDR3: TGTGCCAGCAGAACAGGACAGAACACTGAAGCTTTCTTT.

The chain has TRBV7-9 and TRBJ2-2; 14 nucleotides line up with TRBD2. CDR1 is SEHNR and CDR2 is FQNEAQ in the germline V gene (reference sequence). The CDR3 sequence is 14 residues long. Unmatched junction bases numbered 5, after V lost 6 bases and J lost 11 bases. The CDR3 sequence: CASRPGTSGGELFF. CDR3 DNA: TGTGCCAGCAGGCCCGGGACTAGCGGGGGTGAGCTGTTTTTT.

This chain links TRBV4-1 with TRBJ1-2; D is undetermined. CDR1 and CDR2 (germline): MGHRA, YSYEKL. The CDR3 length is 12 residues. Trimming shortened V by 2 bases and J by 5 bases, and 6 bases separated the two germline ends. The CDR3 reads CASSQQTYGYTF. The CDR3 DNA follows: TGCGCCAGCAGCCAACAAACATATGGCTACACCTTC.

J is TRBJ1-5 and V is TRBV5-6; tentatively, D is TRBD1 (5 bases). The CDR3 length is 16 residues. Trimming removed 4 bases from V and 2 bases from J, with 16 bases in between. Germline V gives CDR1 SGHDT, CDR2 YYEEEE. The CDR3 nucleotides read TGTGCCAGCAGCCTCGGGGGACCCCTCGGCAATCAGCCCCAGCATTTT. It is translated as CASSLGGPLGNQPQHF.

The genes are TRBV6-5 and TRBJ1-5; tentative D call: TRBD1 (6 bases). CDR3 length equals 12 residues. Trimming removed 9 bases at V and 5 bases at J, with 11 bases between. Germline CDR1 is MNHEY and CDR2 is SVGAGI. The CDR3 bases are TGTGCCAGTAAGACAGGCGATCAGCCCCAGCATTTT. It yields the protein CASKTGDQPQHF.

This clone was counted a single time. The chain combines TRBV7-2 with TRBJ2-7; D is unresolved. V was trimmed by 0 bases and J by 3 bases, leaving 6 bases between them. The germline V gene has CDR1 SGHTA and CDR2 FQGNSA. The length of the CDR3 is 13 residues. In DNA form, the CDR3 reads TGTGCCAGCAGCTTAGCTCAAAACTACGAGCAGTACTTC. Encoded protein: CASSLAQNYEQYF.

The chain employs TRBV28 and TRBJ2-3, with D uncertain. V was trimmed by 7 bases and J by 0 bases, leaving 14 bases between them. Germline V gives CDR1 MDHEN, CDR2 SYDVKM. CDR3 size: 15 residues. Here the CDR3 DNA reads TGTGCCAGCACCCTAGGTGAGCGCAGCACAGATACGCAGTATTTT. Its protein product is CASTLGERSTDTQYF.

The J gene is TRBJ1-1, the V gene TRBV18; 8 positions agree with TRBD1. The CDR3 runs 14 residues. With V trimmed by 4 bases and J by 0 bases, 1 base remained unmatched. CDR1 and CDR2 (germline): KGHSH, LQKENI. The DNA for the CDR3 is TGTGCCAGCTCACGGGACAGGATGAACACTGAAGCTTTCTTT. Protein: CASSRDRMNTEAFF.

This clone has a single count. The chain is built from TRBV5-5 and TRBJ2-7, with 7 bases aligning to TRBD1. Germline V gives CDR1 SGHKS, CDR2 YYEKEE (reference sequence). Trimming took 0 bases from V and 0 from J; bases not matched to a gene: 3. The CDR3 is made up of 15 amino acids. The CDR3 reads CASSLGQGFSYEQYF. For the CDR3, the DNA is TGTGCCAGCAGCTTGGGACAGGGATTCTCCTACGAGCAGTACTTC.

The chain links TRBV7-9 to TRBJ2-2; TRBD2 aligns across 12 bases. With 3 bases clipped from V and 15 bases from J, the junction kept 5 bases outside the gene matches. The CDR3 is 13 residues long. Germline assignment: CDR1 SEHNR and CDR2 FQNEAQ (reference sequence). CDR3 sequence: CASSLTSGSLLFF. DNA of the CDR3: TGTGCCAGCAGCTTGACTAGCGGGAGTTTATTGTTTTTT.

The rearrangement joins TRBV2 to TRBJ2-2; TRBD1 is a possible D gene (5 bases). Germline CDR1 SNHLY, CDR2 FYNNEI. With 5 bases removed from V and 4 bases from J, the gap between germline ends came to 8 bases. The CDR3 runs to 13 residues. CDR3: CASSSQVTGELFF. DNA for the CDR3: TGTGCCAGCAGTTCACAGGTCACCGGGGAGCTGTTTTTT.